The TCR beta chain described here comes from a study of blood T cell repertoires in COVID-19. Study in general: Donors in the United States, Italy and Spain gave samples during acute or convalescent COVID-19.

This clone turned up a few times. Libraries were prepared by immunoSEQ multiplex PCR; TCRdb keeps only in-frame clonotypes and omits some of them. The repertoire holds 140,000 or so clones, with around 80% as singletons. In germline, CDR1 is WNHNN, CDR2 SYGVQD (reference sequence). Trimming took 5 bases from V and 6 from J; bases not matched to a gene: 6. The CDR3 length is 15 residues. V usage is TRBV10-1 and J usage is TRBJ2-2; 10 positions agree with TRBD2. The clonotype was recovered from a man aged 55 to 70 with acute or convalescent COVID-19. The sequenced material came from peripheral blood. The CDR3: CASSPGTSVAGELFF. CDR3 nucleotides: TGCGCCAGCAGTCCCGGGACTAGCGTCGCCGGGGAGCTGTTTTTT.